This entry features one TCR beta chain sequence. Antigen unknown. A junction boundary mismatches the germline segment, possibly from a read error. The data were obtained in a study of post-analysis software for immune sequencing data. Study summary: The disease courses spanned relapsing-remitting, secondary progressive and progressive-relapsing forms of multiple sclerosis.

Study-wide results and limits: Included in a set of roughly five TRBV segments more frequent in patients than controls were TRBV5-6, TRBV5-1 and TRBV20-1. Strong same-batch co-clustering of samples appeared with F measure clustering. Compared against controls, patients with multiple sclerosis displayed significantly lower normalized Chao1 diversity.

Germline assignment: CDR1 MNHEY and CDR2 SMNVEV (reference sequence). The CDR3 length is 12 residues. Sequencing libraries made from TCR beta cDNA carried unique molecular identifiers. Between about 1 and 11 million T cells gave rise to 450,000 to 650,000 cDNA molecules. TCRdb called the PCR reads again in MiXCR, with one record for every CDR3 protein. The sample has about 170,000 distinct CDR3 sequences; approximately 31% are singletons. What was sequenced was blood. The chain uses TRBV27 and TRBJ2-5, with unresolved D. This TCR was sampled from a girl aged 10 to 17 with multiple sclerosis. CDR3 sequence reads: CTSSLLGETQYF. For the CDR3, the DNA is TGTACCAGCAGTTTATTGGGCGAGACCCAGTACTTC.